This T cell receptor beta chain was captured in a study of shared clonotypes between healthy human individuals. The germline CDR1 and CDR2 sequences are SEHNR and FQNEAQ (reference sequence). The CDR3 is 16 residues long. V lost 1 base to trimming and J lost 4 bases; unmatched junction nucleotides: 5. With respect to this clone: The antigen is not known.

Study findings and constraints: About 5% of naive CD4 clonotypes were shared across a handful of donors.

Sequenced by immunoSEQ multiplex PCR; TCRdb stores in-frame clones only, minus some. The table shows just over 2,000,000 clones, with about 95% occurring only once. Positively selected for CCR7, the CD45RO-negative cells used as naive CD8 cells excluded terminally differentiated effector memory CD45RA+ cells. The TCR comes from a man aged 18 to 30 in good health. The rearrangement links TRBV7-9 to TRBJ2-7; 12 nucleotides line up with TRBD2. Sample: naive CD8+ T cells sorted from blood. In nucleotides, the CDR3 is TGTGCCAGCAGCTTAGTTGGGCTAGCGGGAGGGTACGAGCAGTACTTC. It yields the protein CASSLVGLAGGYEQYF.